This T cell receptor beta chain was recovered during a study of blood T cells in healthy people across ages. On the study more broadly: Template-switching capture recovered about one barcoded beta molecule per two T cells. Study-level points and caveats: Fewer expanded clones and more diversity marked long-lived versus aged donors. The unknown donor CMV status may have confounded expanded clonotype changes.

V was shortened by 3 bases and J by 4 bases, with 16 bases between the two germline ends. This CDR3 is 15 amino acids long. Germline V gene sequence: CDR1 MDHEN, CDR2 SYDVKM. Concerning this clonotype: No antigen is known for it.

A second PCR of roughly 6 to 12 cycles used a sample-barcoded 5' primer and a J-beta primer mix. Researchers report that a template-switch adaptor with 12 random nucleotides tagged each cDNA molecule. One entry per CDR3 protein results from TCRdb running MiXCR on the 5' RACE reads. The top ten hold approximately 12% of the sample, which has about 810,000 distinct CDR3 sequences, about 36% seen once. The rearrangement uses TRBV28 and TRBJ2-7, with D tentatively TRBD1 (6 bases). The receptor comes from a man younger than 35 in good health. The sequencing sample was made of blood. The CDR3 region is CASSFKDSPWYEQYF. The CDR3 region has the DNA TGTGCCAGCAGTTTTAAGGACAGTCCTTGGTACGAGCAGTACTTC.